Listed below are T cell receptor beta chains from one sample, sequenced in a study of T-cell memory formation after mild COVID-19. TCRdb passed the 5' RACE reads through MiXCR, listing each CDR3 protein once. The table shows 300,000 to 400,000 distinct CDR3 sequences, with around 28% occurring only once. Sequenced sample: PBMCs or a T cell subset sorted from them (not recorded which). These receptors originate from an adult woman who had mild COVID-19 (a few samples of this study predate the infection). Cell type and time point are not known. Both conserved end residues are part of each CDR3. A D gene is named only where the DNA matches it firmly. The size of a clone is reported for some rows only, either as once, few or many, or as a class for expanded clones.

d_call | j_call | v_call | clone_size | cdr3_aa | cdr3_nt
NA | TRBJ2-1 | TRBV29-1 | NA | CSVERELEQFF | TGCAGCGTTGAAAGGGAGCTTGAGCAGTTCTTC
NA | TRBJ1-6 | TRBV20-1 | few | CSARGGRLSYNSPLHF | TGCAGTGCTAGAGGGGGCCGCCTTTCCTATAATTCACCCCTCCACTTT
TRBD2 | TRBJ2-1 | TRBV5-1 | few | CASSTGNTSGRKEQFF | TGCGCCAGCAGTACGGGGAACACTAGCGGGAGGAAGGAGCAGTTCTTC
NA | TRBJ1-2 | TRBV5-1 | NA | CASSDTSGYGYTF | TGCGCCAGCAGCGACACGTCAGGCTATGGCTACACCTTC
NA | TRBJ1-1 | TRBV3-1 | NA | CASSAVQGGTTFF | TGTGCCAGCAGCGCCGTACAGGGAGGAACGACTTTCTTT
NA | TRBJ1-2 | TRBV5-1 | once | CASSPLRVEGGYTF | TGCGCCAGCAGCCCCCTGAGGGTTGAGGGTGGCTACACCTTC
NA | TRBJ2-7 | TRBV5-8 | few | CASSYVGEQYF | TGTGCCAGCAGCTATGTGGGTGAGCAGTACTTC
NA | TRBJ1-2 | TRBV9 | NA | CASSVGGPYGYTF | TGTGCCAGCAGCGTAGGGGGCCCCTATGGCTACACCTTC
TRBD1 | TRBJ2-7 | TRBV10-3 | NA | CAIAGQGAYEQYF | TGTGCCATCGCGGGACAGGGGGCCTACGAGCAGTACTTC
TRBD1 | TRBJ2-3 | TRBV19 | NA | CASSMVGQISTDTQYF | TGTGCCAGTAGTATGGTGGGACAGATTAGCACAGATACGCAGTATTTT
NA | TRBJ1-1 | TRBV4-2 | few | CASSPDRDGGGSEAFF | TGTGCCAGCAGCCCGGATCGGGACGGGGGTGGATCTGAAGCTTTCTTT
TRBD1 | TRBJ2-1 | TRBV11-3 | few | CASSHWEGQGAPNSYNEQFF | TGTGCCAGCAGCCACTGGGAGGGACAGGGGGCCCCTAACTCCTACAATGAGCAGTTCTTC
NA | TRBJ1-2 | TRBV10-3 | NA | CAIRRDGAHYGYTF | TGTGCCATCAGGCGGGACGGGGCGCATTATGGCTACACCTTC
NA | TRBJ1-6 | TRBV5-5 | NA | CASSLEGATPSPLHF | TGTGCCAGCAGCTTGGAAGGGGCCACGCCATCACCCCTCCACTTT
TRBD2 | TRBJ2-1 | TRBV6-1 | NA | CASRTSGGYNEQFF | TGTGCCAGCAGGACTAGCGGGGGCTACAATGAGCAGTTCTTC
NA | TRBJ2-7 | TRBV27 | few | CASSPRGREAYEQYF | TGTGCCAGCAGTCCCCGGGGACGGGAAGCCTACGAGCAGTACTTC
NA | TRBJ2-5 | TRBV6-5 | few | CASRHGFRLGETQYF | TGTGCCAGCAGGCACGGTTTTCGTCTTGGGGAGACCCAGTACTTC
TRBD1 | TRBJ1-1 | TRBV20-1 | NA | CSARVRGPNTEAFF | TGCAGTGCTAGAGTCAGGGGGCCGAACACTGAAGCTTTCTTT
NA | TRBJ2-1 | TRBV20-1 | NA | CSARVLMEMAYNEQFF | TGCAGTGCTAGAGTCCTTATGGAGATGGCCTACAATGAGCAGTTCTTC
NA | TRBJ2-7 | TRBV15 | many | CATSSGRQRPYEQYF | TGTGCCACCAGCAGTGGCCGGCAGCGACCCTACGAGCAGTACTTC
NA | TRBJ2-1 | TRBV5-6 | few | CASSLTGRGNEQFF | TGTGCCAGCAGCTTGACGGGGAGAGGGAATGAGCAGTTCTTC
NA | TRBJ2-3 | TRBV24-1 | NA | CATRGESTDTQYF | TGTGCCACCAGAGGAGAGAGCACAGATACGCAGTATTTT
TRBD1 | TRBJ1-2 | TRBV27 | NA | CASRDRVHGYTF | TGTGCCAGCAGGGACAGGGTCCATGGCTACACCTTC
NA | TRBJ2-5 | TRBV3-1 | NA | CASSQRWTHQETQYF | TGTGCCAGCAGCCAAAGGTGGACACACCAAGAGACCCAGTACTTC
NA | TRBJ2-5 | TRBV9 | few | CASSVGGVVWETQYF | TGTGCCAGCAGCGTAGGGGGAGTGGTTTGGGAGACCCAGTACTTC
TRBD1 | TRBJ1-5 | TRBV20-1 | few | CSAQTGVGNQPQHF | TGCAGTGCCCAGACAGGGGTGGGCAATCAGCCCCAGCATTTT
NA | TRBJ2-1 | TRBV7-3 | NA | CASSPFRGATYNEQFF | TGTGCCAGCAGCCCCTTCAGGGGGGCCACCTACAATGAGCAGTTCTTC
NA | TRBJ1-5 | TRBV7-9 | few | CASSGTGPGRQPQHF | TGTGCCAGCAGCGGAACAGGGCCGGGACGTCAGCCCCAGCATTTT
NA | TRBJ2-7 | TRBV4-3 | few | CASSQGLFYEQYF | TGCGCCAGCAGCCAAGGGCTTTTCTACGAGCAGTACTTC
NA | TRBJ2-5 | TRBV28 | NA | CASSSPQGPMLETQYF | TGTGCCAGCAGTTCCCCGCAGGGACCCATGCTAGAGACCCAGTACTTC
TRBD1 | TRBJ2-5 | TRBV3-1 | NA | CASSQVGTEDQETQYF | TGTGCCAGCAGCCAAGTCGGGACAGAGGACCAAGAGACCCAGTACTTC
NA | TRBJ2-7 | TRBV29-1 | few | CSVDGGEPYEQYF | TGCAGCGTTGACGGCGGGGAACCCTACGAGCAGTACTTC
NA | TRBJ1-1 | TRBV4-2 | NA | CASSQAYAGVGTEAFF | TGTGCCAGCAGCCAAGCCTATGCAGGGGTGGGAACTGAAGCTTTCTTT
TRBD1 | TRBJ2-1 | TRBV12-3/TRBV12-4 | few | CASTPSGQGPNEQFF | TGTGCCAGCACTCCGTCGGGACAGGGACCCAATGAGCAGTTCTTC
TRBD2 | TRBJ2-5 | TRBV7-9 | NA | CASSVGTSGPPETQYF | TGTGCCAGCAGCGTAGGGACTAGCGGACCCCCAGAGACCCAGTACTTC
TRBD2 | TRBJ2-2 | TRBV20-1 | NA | CSAPTAGGANTGELFF | TGCAGTGCTCCGACAGCGGGAGGCGCTAACACCGGGGAGCTGTTTTTT
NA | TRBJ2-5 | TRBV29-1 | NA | CSVEEGARETQYF | TGCAGCGTTGAAGAAGGGGCACGGGAGACCCAGTACTTC
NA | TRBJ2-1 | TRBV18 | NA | CASRAGDHATSEQFF | TGTGCCAGCCGGGCCGGGGACCATGCTACAAGTGAGCAGTTCTTC
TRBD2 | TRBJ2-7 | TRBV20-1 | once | CSAVAGVRNEQYF | TGCAGTGCTGTAGCGGGAGTACGTAACGAGCAGTACTTC
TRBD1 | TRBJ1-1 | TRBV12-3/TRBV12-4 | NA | CASLGQGRSEAFF | TGTGCCAGCCTTGGACAGGGAAGGTCTGAAGCTTTCTTT
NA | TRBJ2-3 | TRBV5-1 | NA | CASSLDQGPLYF | TGCGCCAGCAGCTTGGACCAGGGACCCCTGTATTTT
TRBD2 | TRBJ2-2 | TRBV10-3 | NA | CAISPTSGRNTGELFF | TGTGCCATCAGTCCGACTAGCGGGAGGAACACCGGGGAGCTGTTTTTT
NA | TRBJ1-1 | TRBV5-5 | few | CASSFFTPQAFF | TGTGCCAGCAGCTTCTTCACCCCTCAAGCTTTCTTT
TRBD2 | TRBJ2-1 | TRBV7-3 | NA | CASSPRTSGWNEQFF | TGTGCCAGCAGCCCGCGGACTAGCGGGTGGAATGAGCAGTTCTTC
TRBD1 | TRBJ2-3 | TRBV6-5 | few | CASRGTASTDTQYF | TGTGCCAGCAGGGGGACAGCCAGCACAGATACGCAGTATTTT
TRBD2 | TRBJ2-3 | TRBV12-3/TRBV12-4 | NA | CASRSGLAPDTQYF | TGTGCCAGCAGATCCGGACTAGCACCAGATACGCAGTATTTT
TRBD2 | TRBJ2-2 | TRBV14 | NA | CASSQGIREGHVELFF | TGTGCCAGCAGCCAAGGTATCCGGGAGGGCCACGTGGAGCTGTTTTTT
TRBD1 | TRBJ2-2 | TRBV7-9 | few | CASSLKPRPGQGLFNTGELFF | TGTGCCAGCAGCTTAAAGCCACGGCCGGGACAGGGATTGTTTAACACCGGGGAGCTGTTTTTT
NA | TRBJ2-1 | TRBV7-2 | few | CASSLRGVREQFF | TGTGCCAGCAGCTTAAGGGGAGTCCGGGAGCAGTTCTTC
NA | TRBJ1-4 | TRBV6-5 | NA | CASSQGEKLFF | TGTGCCAGCAGTCAAGGGGAAAAACTGTTTTTT
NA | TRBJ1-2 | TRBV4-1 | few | CASSPSFSARSSSYTF | TGCGCCAGCAGCCCGTCATTCTCGGCCCGCAGCAGTAGCTACACCTTC
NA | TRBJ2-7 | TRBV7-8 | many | CASSLGRSYEQYF | TGTGCCAGCAGCTTAGGGAGAAGCTACGAGCAGTACTTC
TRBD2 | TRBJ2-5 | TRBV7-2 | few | CASGEIIAGAGTQYF | TGTGCCAGCGGGGAGATTATAGCGGGAGCGGGGACCCAGTACTTC